Listed below are T cell receptor beta chains from one sample, sequenced in a study of blood T cell repertoires in COVID-19. Using immunoSEQ multiplex PCR, the repertoire was profiled, and TCRdb retains in-frame clones only, with some absent. Of just under 45,000 clones listed, approximately 90% are singletons. Specimen: peripheral blood. The receptors stem from a woman aged 80 or over in a cohort sampled during active or convalescent COVID-19. CDR3s include the opening cysteine and the closing phenylalanine or tryptophan. The order of the fields is J gene, D gene, V gene, clone size, CDR3 protein, CDR3 DNA. A D gene is named only where the DNA matches it firmly. Size tells how often a clone was seen (once, few, many) or the class of an expanded clone, and some rows leave it out.

j_gene: TRBJ2-7
d_gene: TRBD2
v_gene: TRBV6-2/TRBV6-3
abundance: -
CDR3aa: CASSPPERERYEQYF
CDR3nt: TGTGCCAGCAGTCCGCCGGAGCGGGAGCGGTACGAGCAGTACTTC

j_gene: TRBJ1-5
d_gene: -
v_gene: TRBV7-2
abundance: -
CDR3aa: CASSLAGRDINQPQHF
CDR3nt: TGTGCCAGCAGCTTAGCGGGGAGGGACATAAATCAGCCCCAGCATTTT

j_gene: TRBJ1-5
d_gene: -
v_gene: TRBV19
abundance: -
CDR3aa: CASSIGHGSRQPQHF
CDR3nt: TGTGCCAGTAGTATCGGACATGGGTCACGGCAGCCCCAGCATTTT

j_gene: TRBJ2-5
d_gene: TRBD1
v_gene: TRBV18
abundance: -
CDR3aa: CASSPQGAAETQYF
CDR3nt: TGTGCCAGCTCGCCTCAGGGGGCTGCAGAGACCCAGTACTTC

j_gene: TRBJ1-6
d_gene: -
v_gene: TRBV7-2
abundance: -
CDR3aa: CASSFGPTGNSPLHF
CDR3nt: TGTGCCAGCAGCTTCGGCCCCACAGGCAACTCACCCCTCCACTTT

j_gene: TRBJ2-5
d_gene: -
v_gene: TRBV24-1
abundance: -
CDR3aa: CATSDRSGQETQYF
CDR3nt: TGTGCCACCAGTGATAGGAGCGGCCAAGAGACCCAGTACTTC

j_gene: TRBJ2-2
d_gene: TRBD1
v_gene: TRBV9
abundance: -
CDR3aa: CASRPRQGIGELFF
CDR3nt: TGTGCCAGCAGACCCCGACAGGGGATCGGGGAGCTGTTTTTT

j_gene: TRBJ2-5
d_gene: TRBD2
v_gene: TRBV6-2/TRBV6-3
abundance: -
CDR3aa: CASSTPGTSGRRGETQYF
CDR3nt: TGTGCCAGCAGTACTCCCGGGACTAGCGGGAGGCGGGGAGAGACCCAGTACTTC

j_gene: TRBJ1-2
d_gene: TRBD1
v_gene: TRBV5-5
abundance: -
CDR3aa: CASKPGQGYGYTF
CDR3nt: TGTGCCAGCAAGCCGGGACAGGGATACGGCTACACCTTC

j_gene: TRBJ2-6
d_gene: -
v_gene: TRBV29-1
abundance: -
CDR3aa: CSVEDPNSGANVLTF
CDR3nt: TGCAGCGTTGAAGACCCTAACTCTGGGGCCAACGTCCTGACTTTC

j_gene: TRBJ1-3
d_gene: -
v_gene: TRBV7-9
abundance: -
CDR3aa: CASSLVAQGTGNTIYF
CDR3nt: TGTGCCAGCAGCTTAGTGGCACAGGGAACGGGAAACACCATATATTTT

j_gene: TRBJ2-5
d_gene: -
v_gene: TRBV7-9
abundance: -
CDR3aa: CASSLEPGETQYF
CDR3nt: TGTGCCAGCAGCTTAGAGCCGGGGGAGACCCAGTACTTC

j_gene: TRBJ1-4
d_gene: -
v_gene: TRBV28
abundance: -
CDR3aa: CASSLRSSGEKLFF
CDR3nt: TGTGCCAGCAGTTTACGAAGTTCGGGTGAAAAACTGTTTTTT

j_gene: TRBJ1-2
d_gene: -
v_gene: TRBV6-5
abundance: -
CDR3aa: CASKTQGNYGYTF
CDR3nt: TGTGCCAGCAAGACTCAGGGCAACTATGGCTACACCTTC

j_gene: TRBJ2-1
d_gene: TRBD1
v_gene: TRBV4-3
abundance: -
CDR3aa: CASSQDLGGRGLYNEQFF
CDR3nt: TGCGCCAGCAGCCAAGATTTAGGAGGCAGGGGGCTTTACAATGAGCAGTTCTTC

j_gene: TRBJ1-1
d_gene: TRBD1
v_gene: TRBV6-5
abundance: few
CDR3aa: CASRETGGIEAFF
CDR3nt: TGTGCCAGCAGAGAGACAGGGGGCATTGAAGCTTTCTTT

j_gene: TRBJ2-4
d_gene: -
v_gene: TRBV30
abundance: few
CDR3aa: CAWSVPGGHAKNIQYF
CDR3nt: TGTGCCTGGAGTGTACCCGGGGGGCATGCCAAAAACATTCAGTACTTC

j_gene: TRBJ2-3
d_gene: TRBD2
v_gene: TRBV4-1
abundance: -
CDR3aa: CASSRSSGGAFGDTQYF
CDR3nt: TGCGCCAGCAGCCGTAGTAGCGGGGGGGCATTTGGAGATACGCAGTATTTT

j_gene: TRBJ2-1
d_gene: -
v_gene: TRBV7-8
abundance: -
CDR3aa: CASNEPRSGLNSYNEQFF
CDR3nt: TGTGCCAGCAACGAGCCCAGGTCGGGATTGAACTCCTACAATGAGCAGTTCTTC

j_gene: TRBJ2-1
d_gene: TRBD2
v_gene: TRBV7-2
abundance: -
CDR3aa: CASRPSGRGNEQFF
CDR3nt: TGTGCCAGCAGACCTAGCGGGAGAGGAAATGAGCAGTTCTTC

j_gene: TRBJ1-2
d_gene: -
v_gene: TRBV30
abundance: once
CDR3aa: CAWSVIISSHGYTF
CDR3nt: TGTGCCTGGAGTGTTATAATATCGAGCCATGGCTACACCTTC

j_gene: TRBJ1-5
d_gene: -
v_gene: TRBV9
abundance: -
CDR3aa: CASSAGGDFNQPQHF
CDR3nt: TGTGCCAGCAGCGCCGGGGGGGATTTTAATCAGCCCCAGCATTTT

j_gene: TRBJ2-7
d_gene: -
v_gene: TRBV4-1
abundance: once
CDR3aa: CASSQTPSYEQYF
CDR3nt: TGCGCCAGCAGCCAAACTCCTTCTTACGAGCAGTACTTC

j_gene: TRBJ1-1
d_gene: TRBD1
v_gene: TRBV3-1/TRBV3-2
abundance: once
CDR3aa: CASSQDAGQGATEAFF
CDR3nt: TGTGCCAGCAGCCAAGATGCGGGACAGGGGGCAACTGAAGCTTTCTTT

j_gene: TRBJ2-3
d_gene: -
v_gene: TRBV5-1
abundance: -
CDR3aa: CASSEPSTDTQYF
CDR3nt: TGCGCCAGCAGCGAGCCTAGCACAGATACGCAGTATTTT

j_gene: TRBJ1-1
d_gene: -
v_gene: TRBV5-4
abundance: -
CDR3aa: CASTDTGRDTEAFF
CDR3nt: TGTGCCAGCACAGACACGGGCAGGGACACTGAAGCTTTCTTT

j_gene: TRBJ2-5
d_gene: -
v_gene: TRBV2
abundance: -
CDR3aa: CASIELPGETQYF
CDR3nt: TGTGCCAGCATCGAACTCCCCGGGGAGACCCAGTACTTC

j_gene: TRBJ2-5
d_gene: TRBD1
v_gene: TRBV4-1
abundance: -
CDR3aa: CASSQDDRVGETQYF
CDR3nt: TGCGCCAGCAGCCAAGACGACAGGGTAGGCGAGACCCAGTACTTC

j_gene: TRBJ1-4
d_gene: TRBD1
v_gene: TRBV27
abundance: -
CDR3aa: CASSFFQGGEKLFF
CDR3nt: TGTGCCAGCAGTTTTTTCCAGGGGGGTGAAAAACTGTTTTTT

j_gene: TRBJ2-3
d_gene: TRBD2
v_gene: TRBV11-3
abundance: -
CDR3aa: CASSRGLAGSRDTQYF
CDR3nt: TGTGCCAGCAGCCGGGGACTAGCGGGGTCACGGGATACGCAGTATTTT

j_gene: TRBJ2-5
d_gene: TRBD2
v_gene: TRBV3-1/TRBV3-2
abundance: -
CDR3aa: CASSRSGGRETQYF
CDR3nt: TGTGCCAGCAGCCGATCGGGGGGGCGGGAGACCCAGTACTTC

j_gene: TRBJ2-5
d_gene: -
v_gene: TRBV7-8
abundance: -
CDR3aa: CASSLALAEPIYF
CDR3nt: TGTGCCAGCAGCTTAGCGCTGGCGGAGCCAATCTACTTC

j_gene: TRBJ1-2
d_gene: TRBD1
v_gene: TRBV10-3
abundance: -
CDR3aa: CAISGDRGSYGYTF
CDR3nt: TGTGCCATCAGTGGGGACAGGGGGAGTTATGGCTACACCTTC

j_gene: TRBJ1-2
d_gene: -
v_gene: TRBV14
abundance: -
CDR3aa: CASSLDRLYGYTF
CDR3nt: TGTGCCAGCAGCCTCGACAGGCTCTATGGCTACACCTTC

j_gene: TRBJ1-4
d_gene: -
v_gene: TRBV5-5
abundance: -
CDR3aa: CASSLSPRQDEKLFF
CDR3nt: TGTGCCAGCAGCTTATCCCCTAGACAGGATGAAAAACTGTTTTTT

j_gene: TRBJ1-5
d_gene: -
v_gene: TRBV19
abundance: -
CDR3aa: CASSMTEPRRFGQPQHF
CDR3nt: TGTGCCAGTAGTATGACGGAGCCTCGACGGTTCGGGCAGCCCCAGCATTTT

j_gene: TRBJ2-7
d_gene: TRBD1
v_gene: TRBV29-1
abundance: -
CDR3aa: CRKIDRAEERSTYEQYF
CDR3nt: TGCAGGAAAATCGACAGGGCAGAGGAGCGGTCGACCTACGAGCAGTACTTC

j_gene: TRBJ1-4
d_gene: -
v_gene: TRBV7-8
abundance: -
CDR3aa: CASSDILGRRKLFF
CDR3nt: TGTGCCAGCTCGGATATTTTAGGGAGGCGAAAACTGTTTTTT

j_gene: TRBJ2-7
d_gene: -
v_gene: TRBV2
abundance: -
CDR3aa: CASSESVYYEQYF
CDR3nt: TGTGCCAGCAGTGAATCTGTCTACTACGAGCAGTACTTC

j_gene: TRBJ1-1
d_gene: -
v_gene: TRBV10-2
abundance: -
CDR3aa: CASSESYLAEAFF
CDR3nt: TGCGCCAGCAGTGAGTCTTATTTAGCTGAAGCTTTCTTT

j_gene: TRBJ1-1
d_gene: -
v_gene: TRBV30
abundance: -
CDR3aa: CAWGPVAGEKIEAFF
CDR3nt: TGTGCCTGGGGTCCAGTGGCAGGGGAAAAAATTGAAGCTTTCTTT

j_gene: TRBJ2-7
d_gene: TRBD2
v_gene: TRBV18
abundance: -
CDR3aa: CASSPSLALSSYEQYF
CDR3nt: TGTGCCAGCTCACCATCACTAGCGTTGAGCTCCTACGAGCAGTACTTC

j_gene: TRBJ2-7
d_gene: TRBD1
v_gene: TRBV2
abundance: -
CDR3aa: CASRAPYGQGDREQYF
CDR3nt: TGTGCCAGCAGGGCCCCTTATGGGCAGGGGGATCGCGAGCAGTACTTC

j_gene: TRBJ2-5
d_gene: -
v_gene: TRBV5-1
abundance: -
CDR3aa: CASSYPGEETQYF
CDR3nt: TGCGCCAGCAGTTACCCGGGAGAAGAGACCCAGTACTTC

j_gene: TRBJ2-1
d_gene: TRBD1
v_gene: TRBV7-6
abundance: -
CDR3aa: CASSRDRVFHEQFF
CDR3nt: TGTGCCAGCAGCCGGGACAGGGTATTCCATGAGCAGTTCTTC

j_gene: TRBJ2-7
d_gene: -
v_gene: TRBV6-5
abundance: once
CDR3aa: CASSSSDRHYEQYF
CDR3nt: TGTGCCAGCAGTTCTTCCGACCGACACTACGAGCAGTACTTC

j_gene: TRBJ2-5
d_gene: -
v_gene: TRBV7-2
abundance: once
CDR3aa: CASSRGSRETQYF
CDR3nt: TGTGCCAGCAGTCGGGGTTCAAGGGAGACCCAGTACTTC

j_gene: TRBJ1-2
d_gene: -
v_gene: TRBV6-1
abundance: -
CDR3aa: CASSERRAPNYGYTF
CDR3nt: TGTGCCAGCAGTGAACGGCGGGCGCCCAACTATGGCTACACCTTC

j_gene: TRBJ2-7
d_gene: TRBD1
v_gene: TRBV11-2
abundance: -
CDR3aa: CASSRDRGSSYEQYF
CDR3nt: TGTGCCAGCAGCCGAGACAGGGGAAGTTCCTACGAGCAGTACTTC

j_gene: TRBJ1-5
d_gene: -
v_gene: TRBV28
abundance: -
CDR3aa: CASSLSDRAGRQPQHF
CDR3nt: TGTGCCAGCAGTTTATCCGATCGGGCAGGGCGACAGCCCCAGCATTTT

j_gene: TRBJ2-6
d_gene: -
v_gene: TRBV24-1
abundance: -
CDR3aa: CATSLAGANVLTF
CDR3nt: TGTGCCACCAGCCTAGCTGGGGCCAACGTCCTGACTTTC

j_gene: TRBJ2-5
d_gene: TRBD2
v_gene: TRBV6-4
abundance: -
CDR3aa: CASRDSGSQTQYF
CDR3nt: TGTGCCAGCAGGGATAGCGGGAGCCAGACCCAGTACTTC

j_gene: TRBJ2-3
d_gene: TRBD1
v_gene: TRBV5-8
abundance: once
CDR3aa: CASSLVLDRTSTDTQYF
CDR3nt: TGTGCCAGCAGCTTGGTGCTGGACAGGACTAGCACAGATACGCAGTATTTT